This T cell receptor (beta chain) originates from a study of control samples from healthy donors and cancer patients. The method was immunoSEQ multiplex PCR; TCRdb's version includes in-frame clones alone and lacks a portion of them. This table has approximately 94,000 clones, more than 85% appearing once. Germline V gives CDR1 GTSNPN, CDR2 SVGIG (reference sequence). Losses at the gene ends were 8 bases for V and 2 bases for J; bases not matched to a gene: 7. This CDR3 is 13 amino acids long. Input material: blood. This receptor was identified in a woman in her fifties or sixties in good health. The chain employs TRBV30 and TRBJ1-2; 8 bases map to TRBD1. CDR3 coding DNA: TGTGCCCTCCGTGGACAGGGAAACTATGGCTACACCTTC. Encoded protein: CALRGQGNYGYTF.